Below are 10 T cell receptor beta chains sequenced from a single sample in a study of OX40 agonist ivuxolimab in advanced cancers. Produced via immunoSEQ multiplex PCR; TCRdb's table is partial and in-frame only. Of 65,000 to 100,000 clones in the sample, roughly 94% were seen once. The sequencing here drew on CD4+ or CD8+ T cells sorted from blood, taken in a trial of the OX40 agonist ivuxolimab. All receptors derive from an adult with an advanced solid tumor such as melanoma, head and neck, liver or kidney cancer.

The V and J genes are TRBV6-5 and TRBJ2-7; 10 bases are shared with TRBD2. The CDR3 is 14 amino acids. V was pared by 6 bases and J by 5 bases, with 7 bases of the junction left unmatched. Germline values: CDR1 MNHEY, CDR2 SVGAGI. The CDR3 sequence is CASSGGLAIHEQYF. CDR3 nucleotide sequence: TGTGCCAGCAGCGGGGGACTAGCGATCCACGAGCAGTACTTC.

The chain couples TRBV19 to TRBJ1-1; D ambiguous. The CDR3 length is 14 residues. Germline V CDR1 and CDR2: LNHDA, SQIVND (reference sequence). V was clipped by 5 bases and J by 4 bases, with 14 bases between them. The CDR3 DNA follows: TGTGCCAGTAGTCCCCGTCAGGAAACCACTGAAGCTTTCTTT. This codes for CASSPRQETTEAFF.

The chain employs TRBV27 and TRBJ1-2; the D is unclear. V was cut by 0 bases and J by 2 bases, with 4 bases left in between. The CDR3 has 13 amino acids. Per the germline V gene, CDR1 is MNHEY and CDR2 is SMNVEV (reference sequence). The CDR3 reads CASSLSGNYGYTF. CDR3 sequence (DNA): TGTGCCAGCAGTTTATCCGGGAACTATGGCTACACCTTC.

This chain joins TRBV6-1 and TRBJ2-5, with D tentatively TRBD1 (6 bases). The germline V and J ends were trimmed by 6 bases and 5 bases, with 13 bases remaining between them. Germline V gene lookup returns CDR1 MNHNS and CDR2 SASEGT. The CDR3 is 13 amino acids. The CDR3 sequence is CASRGDNRETQYF. The DNA of the CDR3 is TGTGCCAGCAGGGGGGACAATCGGGAGACCCAGTACTTC.

The rearrangement uses TRBV7-9 and TRBJ1-2; D is unresolved. The CDR3 is 15 residues long. V was clipped by 4 bases and J by 10 bases, with 22 bases between them. Germline V CDR1 and CDR2: SEHNR, FQNEAQ (reference sequence). CDR3 bases: TGTGCCAGCAGCTCCCTCCTGGCGATGAGAGATGACTACACCTTC. This translates into CASSSLLAMRDDYTF.

The chain is built from TRBV27 and TRBJ2-3; 8 positions match TRBD2. The junction had 14 bases not matched to a gene; V was cut back by 5 bases and J by 7 bases. Germline V CDR1 and CDR2: MNHEY, SMNVEV (reference sequence). CDR3 length: 16 residues. For the CDR3, the DNA is TGTGCCAGCAGTCCCAGGCTAGCGGGCGTCAAATATACGCAGTATTTT. Protein product: CASSPRLAGVKYTQYF.

The chain is built from TRBV2 and TRBJ2-5; D possibly corresponds to TRBD2 (5 bases). V gave up 0 bases and J gave up 5 bases, with 16 bases separating them. The CDR3 spans 16 residues. The germline V gene has CDR1 SNHLY and CDR2 FYNNEI. CDR3 sequence (DNA): TGTGCCAGCAGTGAAGCCCTAGCCCGCCCAGCGGAGACCCAGTACTTC. Protein sequence: CASSEALARPAETQYF.

The rearrangement joins TRBV6-5 to TRBJ2-7, with D possibly TRBD2 on 5 matching bases. This CDR3 has 15 residues. Trimming took 2 bases from V and 7 from J, leaving 18 bases between them. Germline CDR1 and CDR2: MNHEY and SVGAGI. The CDR3 DNA follows: TGTGCCAGCAGTTACATGCGGGCCCCTGGGGTGGAGCAGTACTTC. Encoded protein: CASSYMRAPGVEQYF.

This chain joins TRBV27 and TRBJ2-1; D gene ambiguous. Germline values: CDR1 MNHEY, CDR2 SMNVEV (reference sequence). CDR3 length equals 14 residues. Trimming cost V 4 bases and J 4 bases, with 11 bases left between them. The CDR3 DNA is TGTGCCAGCAGTTCTTTGATGCGATACAATGAGCAGTTCTTC. It codes for CASSSLMRYNEQFF.

The genes are TRBV23-1 and TRBJ2-7; TRBD1 is a possible D gene (5 bases). TRBV23-1 is noted as an ORF with a role that remains uncertain. This CDR3 is built from 13 residues. Trimming stripped 4 bases from V and 3 bases from J, with 10 bases between. DNA for the CDR3: TGCGCCAGCAGTCCCGACAGCTGCTACGAGCAGTACTTC. This encodes CASSPDSCYEQYF.